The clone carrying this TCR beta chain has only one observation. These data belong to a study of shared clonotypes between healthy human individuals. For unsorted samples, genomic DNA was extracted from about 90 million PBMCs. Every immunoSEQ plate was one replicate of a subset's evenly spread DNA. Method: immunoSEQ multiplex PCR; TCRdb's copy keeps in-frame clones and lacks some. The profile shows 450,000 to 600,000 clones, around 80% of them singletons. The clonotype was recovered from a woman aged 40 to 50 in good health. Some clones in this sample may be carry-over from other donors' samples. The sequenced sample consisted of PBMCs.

The CDR3 spells CASSTPGHSSYNEQFF. The CDR3 region has the DNA TGCGCCAGCAGCACGCCGGGACACTCATCCTACAATGAGCAGTTCTTC. V is TRBV5-1 and J is TRBJ2-1, with TRBD1 as a possible D gene (6 bases). Germline assignment: CDR1 SGHRS and CDR2 YFSETQ. CDR3 length: 16 residues. Trimming took off 4 bases at V and 1 base at J, with 15 bases between the two ends.